By share, the clone carrying this TCR beta chain ranks as medium-sized (0.01 to 0.1%). The target antigen is unknown. The method was immunoSEQ multiplex PCR; TCRdb's version includes in-frame clones alone and lacks a portion of them. The sample lists 5,000 to 6,500 clones; approximately 20% were seen once. The data belong to a study of T cells in localized non-small cell lung cancer. Unmatched junction bases numbered 6, after V lost 3 bases and J lost 3 bases. This CDR3 has 16 amino acids. Germline CDR1 reads SGHNT; CDR2 reads YENEEA. Study-level results: A median of roughly 50 of the top 100 tumor clones appeared in adjacent lung, which was paired and uninvolved. Adjacent uninvolved lung tissue had the highest T cell clonality, exceeding tumor. Sequencing, confined to only one tumor region, leaves heterogeneity possible. A higher density of T cells in blood coincided with extended overall survival.

The chain carries TRBV11-3 and TRBJ2-2, with TRBD2 matching 8 bases. The sample consisted of lung tumor tissue, taken before any cancer treatment. The TCR was taken from a female donor older than 55 with stage I lung adenocarcinoma. The CDR3 reads CASSFPGGHDTGELFF. CDR3 in DNA: TGTGCCAGCAGCTTCCCGGGAGGGCACGACACCGGGGAGCTGTTTTTT.